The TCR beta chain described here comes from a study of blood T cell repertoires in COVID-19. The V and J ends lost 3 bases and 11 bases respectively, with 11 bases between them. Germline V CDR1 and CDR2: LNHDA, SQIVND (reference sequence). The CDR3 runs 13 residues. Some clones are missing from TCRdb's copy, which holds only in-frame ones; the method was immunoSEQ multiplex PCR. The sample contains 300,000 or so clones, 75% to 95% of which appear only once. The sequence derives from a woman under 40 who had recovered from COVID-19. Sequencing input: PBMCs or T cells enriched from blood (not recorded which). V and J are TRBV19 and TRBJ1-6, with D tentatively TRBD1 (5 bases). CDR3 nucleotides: TGTGCCAGTAGTATTGGGGGGGGAGCACCCCTCCACTTT. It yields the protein CASSIGGGAPLHF.